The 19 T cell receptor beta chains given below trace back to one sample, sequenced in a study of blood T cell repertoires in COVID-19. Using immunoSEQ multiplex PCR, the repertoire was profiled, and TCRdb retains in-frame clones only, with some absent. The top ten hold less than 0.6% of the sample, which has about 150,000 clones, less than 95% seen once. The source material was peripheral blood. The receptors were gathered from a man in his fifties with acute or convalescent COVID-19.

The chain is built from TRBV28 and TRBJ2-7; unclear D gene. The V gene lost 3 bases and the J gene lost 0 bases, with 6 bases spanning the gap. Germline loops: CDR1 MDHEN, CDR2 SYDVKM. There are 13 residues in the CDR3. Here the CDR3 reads CASSLRISYEQYV. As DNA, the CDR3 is TGTGCCAGCAGTTTGCGTATCTCCTACGAGCAGTACGTC.

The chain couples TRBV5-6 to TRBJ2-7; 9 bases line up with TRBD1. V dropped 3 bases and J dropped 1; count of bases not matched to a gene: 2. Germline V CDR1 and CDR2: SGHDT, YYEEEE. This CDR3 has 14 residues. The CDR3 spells CASSSGTGSYEQYF. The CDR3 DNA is TGTGCCAGCAGCTCCGGGACAGGGTCCTACGAGCAGTACTTC.

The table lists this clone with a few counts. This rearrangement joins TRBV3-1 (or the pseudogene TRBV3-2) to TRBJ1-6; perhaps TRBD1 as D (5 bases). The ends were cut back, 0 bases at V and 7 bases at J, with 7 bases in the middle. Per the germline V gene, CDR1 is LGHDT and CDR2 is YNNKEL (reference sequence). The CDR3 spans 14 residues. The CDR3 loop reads CASSQEGENSPLHF. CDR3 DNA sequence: TGTGCCAGCAGCCAAGAAGGGGAAAATTCACCCCTCCACTTT.

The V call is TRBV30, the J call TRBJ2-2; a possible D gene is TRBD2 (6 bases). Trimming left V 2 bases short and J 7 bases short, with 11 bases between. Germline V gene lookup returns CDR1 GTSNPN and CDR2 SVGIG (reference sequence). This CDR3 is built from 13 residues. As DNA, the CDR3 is TGTGCCTGGAGTCCCCGGGGGATCGGGGAGCTGTTTTTT. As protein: CAWSPRGIGELFF.

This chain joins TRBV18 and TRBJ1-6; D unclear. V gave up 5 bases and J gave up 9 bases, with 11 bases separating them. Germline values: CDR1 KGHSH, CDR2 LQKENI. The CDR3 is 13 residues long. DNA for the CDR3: TGTGCCAGCTCAGTAGAAGTTGGTTCACCCCTCCACTTT. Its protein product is CASSVEVGSPLHF.

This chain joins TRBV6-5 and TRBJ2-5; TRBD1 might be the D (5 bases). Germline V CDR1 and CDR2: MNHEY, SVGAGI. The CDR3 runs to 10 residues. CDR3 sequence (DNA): TGTAGCAGGGTGTCAGAGACCCAGTACTTC. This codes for CSRVSETQYF.

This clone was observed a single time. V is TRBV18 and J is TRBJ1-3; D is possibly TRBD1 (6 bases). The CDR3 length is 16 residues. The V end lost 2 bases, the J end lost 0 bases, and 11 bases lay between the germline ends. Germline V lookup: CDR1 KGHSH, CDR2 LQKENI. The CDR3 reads CASSPSGHGSGNTIYF. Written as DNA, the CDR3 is TGTGCCAGCTCACCATCGGGACACGGCTCTGGAAACACCATATATTTT.

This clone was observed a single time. CDR3 in DNA: TGTGCCAGCAGCCAAGGGACTAGCGAAGCCTACGAGCAGTACTTC. Residues: CASSQGTSEAYEQYF. V is TRBV4-2 and J is TRBJ2-7; 9 bases are a match to TRBD2. V was clipped by 1 base and J by 2 bases; unmatched bases: 3. CDR1 LGHNA and CDR2 YNFKEQ come from the germline V gene. This CDR3 comprises 15 residues.

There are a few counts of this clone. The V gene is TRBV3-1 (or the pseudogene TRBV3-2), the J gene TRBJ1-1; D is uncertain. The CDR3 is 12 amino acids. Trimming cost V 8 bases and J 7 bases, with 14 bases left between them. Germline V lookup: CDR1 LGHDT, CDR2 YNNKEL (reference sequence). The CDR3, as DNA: TGTGCCAGCCTTACCCTTTCAGGTGAAGCTTTCTTT. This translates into CASLTLSGEAFF.

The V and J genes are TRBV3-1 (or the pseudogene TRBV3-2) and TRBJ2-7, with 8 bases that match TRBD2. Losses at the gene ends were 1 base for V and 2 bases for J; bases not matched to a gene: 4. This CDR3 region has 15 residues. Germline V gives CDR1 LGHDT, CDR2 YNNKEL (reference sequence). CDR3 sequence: CASSQAAGDTYEQYF. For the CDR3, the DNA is TGTGCCAGCAGCCAAGCAGCGGGGGATACCTACGAGCAGTACTTC.

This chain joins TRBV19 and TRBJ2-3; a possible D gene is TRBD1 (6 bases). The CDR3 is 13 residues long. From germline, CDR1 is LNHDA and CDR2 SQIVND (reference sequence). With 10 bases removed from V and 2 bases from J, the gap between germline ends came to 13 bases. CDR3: CATRTVFTDTQYF. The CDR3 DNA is TGTGCCACTCGGACAGTTTTCACAGATACGCAGTATTTT.

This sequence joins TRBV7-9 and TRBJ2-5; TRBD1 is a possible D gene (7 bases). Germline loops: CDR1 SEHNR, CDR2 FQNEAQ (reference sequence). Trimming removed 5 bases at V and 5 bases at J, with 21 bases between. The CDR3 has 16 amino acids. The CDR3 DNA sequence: TGTGCCAGCAGCGCCAGGACAGGTCTAGCGTGGGAGACCCAGTACTTC. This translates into CASSARTGLAWETQYF.

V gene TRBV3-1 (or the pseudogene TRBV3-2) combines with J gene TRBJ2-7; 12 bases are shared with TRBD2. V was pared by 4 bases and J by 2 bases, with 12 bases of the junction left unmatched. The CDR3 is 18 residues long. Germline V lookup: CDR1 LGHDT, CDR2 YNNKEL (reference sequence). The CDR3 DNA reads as TGTGCCAGCAGCCCCCCTATGGCTAGCGGGAGGGCCGCCTACGAGCAGTACTTC. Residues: CASSPPMASGRAAYEQYF.

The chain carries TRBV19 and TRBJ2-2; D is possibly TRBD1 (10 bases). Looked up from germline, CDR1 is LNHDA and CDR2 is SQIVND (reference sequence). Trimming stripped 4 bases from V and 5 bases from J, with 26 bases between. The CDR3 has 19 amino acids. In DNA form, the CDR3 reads TGTGCCAGTAGTACCGGGACAGGGGCGGTAGCGGGAGATACCGGGGAGCTGTTTTTT. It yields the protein CASSTGTGAVAGDTGELFF.

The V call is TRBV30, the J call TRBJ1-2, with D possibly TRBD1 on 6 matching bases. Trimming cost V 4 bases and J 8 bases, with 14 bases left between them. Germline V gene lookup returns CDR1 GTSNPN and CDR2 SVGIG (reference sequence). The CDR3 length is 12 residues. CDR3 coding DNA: TGTGCCTGGAACCTGGACAGTGACGGCTACACCTTC. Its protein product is CAWNLDSDGYTF.

The CDR3 sequence: CASLQGGQPQHF. CDR3 sequence (DNA): TGTGCCAGCCTTCAGGGGGGTCAGCCCCAGCATTTT. This chain links TRBV12-3 or TRBV12-4 with TRBJ1-5, with 7 bases that match TRBD1. V lost 8 bases to trimming and J lost 6 bases; unmatched junction nucleotides: 4. The CDR3 is 12 residues long.

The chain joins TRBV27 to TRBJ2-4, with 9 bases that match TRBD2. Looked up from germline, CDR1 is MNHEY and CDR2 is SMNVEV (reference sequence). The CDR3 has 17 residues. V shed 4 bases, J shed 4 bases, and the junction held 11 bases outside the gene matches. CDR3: CASSSLVAGAGKNIQYF. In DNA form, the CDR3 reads TGTGCCAGCAGTTCTCTCGTAGCGGGAGCGGGAAAAAACATTCAGTACTTC.

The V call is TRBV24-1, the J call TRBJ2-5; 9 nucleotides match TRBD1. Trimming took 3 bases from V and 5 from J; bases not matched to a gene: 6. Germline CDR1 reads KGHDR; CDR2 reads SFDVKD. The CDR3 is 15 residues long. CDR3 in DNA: TGTGCCACCAGTGATCCGGGACAGGGCGGTGAGACCCAGTACTTC. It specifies CATSDPGQGGETQYF.

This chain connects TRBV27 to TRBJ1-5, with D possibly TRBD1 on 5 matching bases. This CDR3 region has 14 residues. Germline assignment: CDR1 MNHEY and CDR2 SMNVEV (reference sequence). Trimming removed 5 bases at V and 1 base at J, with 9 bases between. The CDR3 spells CASSPSGSNQPQHF. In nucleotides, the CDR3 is TGTGCCAGCAGTCCGTCAGGGAGCAATCAGCCCCAGCATTTT.